Described below is a single TCR beta chain sequence and its context. Study members were between about 18 and 100 years old and lived in approximately 25 US regions. Original processing methods: Estimates of nucleated cell counts were drawn from the amplification of reference gene primers. Here immunoSEQ multiplex PCR was the method, and the copy in TCRdb shows in-frame clones only, minus some. The V and J calls and clone size come from that table; D and trimming were worked out from the DNA. The repertoire holds about 310,000 clones, with 90% as singletons. This sample was taken from a study of blood T cell repertoires in COVID-19. On the study more broadly: PBMCs, B-cell-depleted T cells, or T cells were the source of the cDNA or gDNA that made up the material.

The sequence derives from a woman under 30 with acute COVID-19. The sequencing input was PBMCs or T cells enriched from blood (not recorded which).

CDR3 sequence reads: CASSPRGLYQETQYF. CDR3 nucleotides: TGTGCCAGCAGCCCTAGGGGTCTGTACCAAGAGACCCAGTACTTC. The chain is built from TRBV11-2 and TRBJ2-5; D perhaps matches TRBD1 (5 bases). The CDR3 is 15 amino acids. The V end lost 5 bases, the J end lost 0 bases, and 13 bases lay between the germline ends. Per the germline V gene, CDR1 is SGHAT and CDR2 is FQNNGV. The full variable domain, rest sourced from reference TRBV11-2 and TRBJ2-5, is EAGVAQSPRYKIIEKRQSVAFWCNPISGHATLYWYQQILGQGPKLLIQFQNNGVVDDSQLPKDRFSAERLKGVDSTLKIQPAKLEDSAVYLCASSPRGLYQETQYFGPGTRLLVL.